This TCR beta chain was recovered during a study of cytomegalovirus exposure and HLA in healthy donors. Study-wide results and limits: Previous analysis showed most TCR beta V segments were productive about 87% or about 30% of the time. Later analysis suggested links between common viral pathogens and several top significant clusters. Among TCR sequences, most were rare, though some public TCRs appeared in many donors.

The CDR3 spans 17 residues. V was shortened by 3 bases and J by 1 base, with 16 bases between the two germline ends. Germline V CDR1 and CDR2: LNHNV, YYDKDF (reference sequence). The PCR ran on 60 Vbeta and 13 Jbeta primers. The method was immunoSEQ multiplex PCR; TCRdb's version includes in-frame clones alone and lacks a portion of them. The table lists hundreds of thousands of clones, more than 85% of them singletons. To note about this clone: The antigen remains undetermined.

V and J are TRBV15 and TRBJ2-4, with D perhaps TRBD1 (6 bases). This TCR was sampled from a woman aged 18-29 years in good health and CMV-seronegative. Sequencing was carried out using PBMCs. CDR3 loop: CATSRVGALGAKNIQYF. The CDR3 DNA sequence: TGTGCCACCAGCAGGGTGGGGGCGCTCGGTGCCAAAAACATTCAGTACTTC.